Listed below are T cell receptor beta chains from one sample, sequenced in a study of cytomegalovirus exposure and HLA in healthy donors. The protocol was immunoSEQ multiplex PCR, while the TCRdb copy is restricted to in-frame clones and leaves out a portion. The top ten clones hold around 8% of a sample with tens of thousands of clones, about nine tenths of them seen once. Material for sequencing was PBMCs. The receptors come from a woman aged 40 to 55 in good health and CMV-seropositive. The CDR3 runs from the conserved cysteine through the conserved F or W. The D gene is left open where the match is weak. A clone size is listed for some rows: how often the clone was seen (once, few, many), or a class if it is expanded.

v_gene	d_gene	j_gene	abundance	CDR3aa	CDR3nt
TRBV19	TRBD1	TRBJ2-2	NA	CASSIGQGANTGELFF	TGTGCCAGTAGTATTGGACAGGGGGCGAACACCGGGGAGCTGTTTTTT
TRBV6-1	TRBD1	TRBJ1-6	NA	CASRGTENSPLHF	TGTGCCAGCAGGGGGACAGAGAATTCACCCCTCCACTTT
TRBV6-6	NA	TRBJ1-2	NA	CASSYSTDYGYTF	TGTGCCAGCAGTTACTCCACAGATTATGGCTACACCTTC
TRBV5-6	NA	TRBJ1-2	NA	CASSLNVGLRVGYTF	TGTGCCAGCAGCTTGAATGTGGGACTAAGGGTTGGCTACACCTTC
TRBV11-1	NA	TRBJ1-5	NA	CASSPSGNQPQHF	TGTGCCAGCAGTCCCTCGGGCAATCAGCCCCAGCATTTT
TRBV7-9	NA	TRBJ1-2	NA	CASSLDSIYGYTF	TGTGCCAGCAGCTTAGACAGCATCTATGGCTACACCTTC
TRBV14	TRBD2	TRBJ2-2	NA	CASSQPVLAGVRTGELFF	TGTGCCAGCAGCCAGCCTGTACTAGCGGGAGTAAGAACCGGGGAGCTGTTTTTT
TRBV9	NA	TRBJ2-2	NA	CASSGGPNTGELFF	TGTGCCAGCAGCGGCGGGCCCAACACCGGGGAGCTGTTTTTT
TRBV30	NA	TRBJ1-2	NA	CAWSTLTGSYGYTF	TGTGCCTGGAGTACCCTTACAGGCTCGTATGGCTACACCTTC
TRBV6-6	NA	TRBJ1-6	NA	CASDPGGDDNSPLHF	TGTGCCAGCGATCCAGGAGGGGATGATAATTCACCCCTCCACTTT
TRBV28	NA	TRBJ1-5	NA	CASSQGYNQPQHF	TGTGCCAGCAGTCAGGGGTATAATCAGCCCCAGCATTTT
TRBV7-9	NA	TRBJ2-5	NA	CASSSQRTYQETQYF	TGTGCCAGCAGCTCCCAGCGGACGTACCAAGAGACCCAGTACTTC
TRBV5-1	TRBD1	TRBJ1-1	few	CASSFGDRVNTEAFF	TGCGCCAGCAGCTTCGGAGACAGGGTGAACACTGAAGCTTTCTTT
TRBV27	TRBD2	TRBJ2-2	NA	CARAFEGLAGARYTGELFF	TGTGCCAGAGCATTTGAAGGGCTAGCGGGAGCGCGGTACACCGGGGAGCTGTTTTTT
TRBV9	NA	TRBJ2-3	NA	CASSVGGLLDSDTQYF	TGTGCCAGCAGCGTCGGAGGCCTACTAGATTCAGATACGCAGTATTTT
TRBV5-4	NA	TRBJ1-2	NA	CASSLTSLTAGGYTF	TGTGCCAGCAGCTTGACATCCCTAACGGCGGGCGGCTACACCTTC
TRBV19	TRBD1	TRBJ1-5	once	CASSDRGRQPQHF	TGTGCCAGTAGTGACAGGGGCCGCCAGCCCCAGCATTTT